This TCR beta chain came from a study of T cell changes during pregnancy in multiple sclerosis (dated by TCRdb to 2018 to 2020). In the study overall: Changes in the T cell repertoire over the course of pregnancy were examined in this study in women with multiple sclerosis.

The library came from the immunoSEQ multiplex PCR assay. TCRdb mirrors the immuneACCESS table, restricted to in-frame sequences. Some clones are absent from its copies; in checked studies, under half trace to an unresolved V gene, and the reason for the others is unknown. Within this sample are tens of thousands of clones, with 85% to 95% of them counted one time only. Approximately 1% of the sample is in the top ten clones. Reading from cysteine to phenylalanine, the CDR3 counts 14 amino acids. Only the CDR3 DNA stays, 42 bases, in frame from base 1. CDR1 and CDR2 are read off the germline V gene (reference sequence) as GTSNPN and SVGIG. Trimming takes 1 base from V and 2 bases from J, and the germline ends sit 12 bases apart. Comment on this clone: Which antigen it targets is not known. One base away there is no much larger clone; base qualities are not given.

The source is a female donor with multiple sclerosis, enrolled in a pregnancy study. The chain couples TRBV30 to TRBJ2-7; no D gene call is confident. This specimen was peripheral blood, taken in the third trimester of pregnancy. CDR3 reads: CAWSGPRGPYEQYF. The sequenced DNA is TGTGCCTGGAGTGGGCCCAGAGGTCCCTACGAGCAGTACTTC.